This T cell receptor (beta chain) was found in a study of control samples from healthy donors and cancer patients. This CDR3 contains 15 residues. CDR1 is SGHVS, CDR2 FQNEAQ, per germline. V trimming: 4 bases; J trimming: 7 bases; junction bases outside the gene matches: 10. This clone was counted a few times. The method was immunoSEQ multiplex PCR; TCRdb's version includes in-frame clones alone and lacks a portion of them. The sample carries 85,000 to 95,000 clones, 88% recorded once. The clonotype was recovered from a woman in her 70s in good health. The sample consisted of blood. V usage is TRBV7-8 and J usage is TRBJ1-5, with 7 bases fitting TRBD1. The CDR3 region is CASSSMDRSGQPQHF. In nucleotides, the CDR3 is TGTGCCAGCAGCTCAATGGACAGGTCGGGGCAGCCCCAGCATTTT.